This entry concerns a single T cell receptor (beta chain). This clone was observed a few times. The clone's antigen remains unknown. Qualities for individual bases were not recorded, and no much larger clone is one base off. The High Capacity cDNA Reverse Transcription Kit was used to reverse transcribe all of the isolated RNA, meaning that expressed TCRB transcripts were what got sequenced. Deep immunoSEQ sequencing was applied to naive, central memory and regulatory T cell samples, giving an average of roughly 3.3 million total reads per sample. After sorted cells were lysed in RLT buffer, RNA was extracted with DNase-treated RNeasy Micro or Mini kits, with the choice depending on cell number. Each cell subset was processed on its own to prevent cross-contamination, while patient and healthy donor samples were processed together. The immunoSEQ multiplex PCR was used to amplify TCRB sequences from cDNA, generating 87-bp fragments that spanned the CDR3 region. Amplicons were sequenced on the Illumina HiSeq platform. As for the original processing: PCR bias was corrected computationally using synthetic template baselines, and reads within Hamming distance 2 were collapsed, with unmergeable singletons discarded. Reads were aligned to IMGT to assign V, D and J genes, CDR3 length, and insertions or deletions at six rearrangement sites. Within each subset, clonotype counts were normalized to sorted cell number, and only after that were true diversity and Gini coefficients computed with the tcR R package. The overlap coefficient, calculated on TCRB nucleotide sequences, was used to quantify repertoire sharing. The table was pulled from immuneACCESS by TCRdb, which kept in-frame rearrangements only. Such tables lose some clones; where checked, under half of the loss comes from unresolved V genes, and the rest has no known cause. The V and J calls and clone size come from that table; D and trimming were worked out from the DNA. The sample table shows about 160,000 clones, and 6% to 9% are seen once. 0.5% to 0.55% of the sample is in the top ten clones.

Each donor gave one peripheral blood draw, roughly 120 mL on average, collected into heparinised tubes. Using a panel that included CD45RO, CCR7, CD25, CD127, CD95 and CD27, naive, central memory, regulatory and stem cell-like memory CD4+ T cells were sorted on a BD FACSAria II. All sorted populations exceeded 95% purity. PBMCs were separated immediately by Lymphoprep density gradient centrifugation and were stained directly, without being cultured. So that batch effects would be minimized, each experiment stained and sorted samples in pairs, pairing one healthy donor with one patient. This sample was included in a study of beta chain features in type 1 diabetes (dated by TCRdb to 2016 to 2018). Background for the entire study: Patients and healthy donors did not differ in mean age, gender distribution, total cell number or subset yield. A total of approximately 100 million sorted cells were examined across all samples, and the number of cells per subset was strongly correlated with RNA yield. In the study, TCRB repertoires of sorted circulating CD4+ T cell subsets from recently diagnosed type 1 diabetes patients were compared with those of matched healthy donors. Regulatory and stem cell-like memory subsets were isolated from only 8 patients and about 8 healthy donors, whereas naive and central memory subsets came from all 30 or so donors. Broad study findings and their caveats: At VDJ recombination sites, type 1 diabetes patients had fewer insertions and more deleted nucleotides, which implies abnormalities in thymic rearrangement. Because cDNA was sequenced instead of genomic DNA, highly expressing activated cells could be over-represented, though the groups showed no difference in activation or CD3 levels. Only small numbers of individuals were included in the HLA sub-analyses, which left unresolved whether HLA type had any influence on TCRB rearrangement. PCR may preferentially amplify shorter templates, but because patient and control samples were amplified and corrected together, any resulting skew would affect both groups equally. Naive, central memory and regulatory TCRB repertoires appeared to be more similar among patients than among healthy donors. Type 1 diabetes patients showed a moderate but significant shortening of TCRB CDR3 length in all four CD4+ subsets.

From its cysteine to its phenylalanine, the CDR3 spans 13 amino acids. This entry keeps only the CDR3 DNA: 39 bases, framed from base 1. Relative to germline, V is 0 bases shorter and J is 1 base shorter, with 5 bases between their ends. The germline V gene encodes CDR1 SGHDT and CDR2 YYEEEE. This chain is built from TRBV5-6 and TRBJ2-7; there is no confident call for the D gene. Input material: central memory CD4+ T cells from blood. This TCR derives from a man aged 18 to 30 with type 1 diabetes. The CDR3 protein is CASSLVQSYEQYF. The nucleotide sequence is TGTGCCAGCAGCTTGGTCCAGTCCTACGAGCAGTACTTC.